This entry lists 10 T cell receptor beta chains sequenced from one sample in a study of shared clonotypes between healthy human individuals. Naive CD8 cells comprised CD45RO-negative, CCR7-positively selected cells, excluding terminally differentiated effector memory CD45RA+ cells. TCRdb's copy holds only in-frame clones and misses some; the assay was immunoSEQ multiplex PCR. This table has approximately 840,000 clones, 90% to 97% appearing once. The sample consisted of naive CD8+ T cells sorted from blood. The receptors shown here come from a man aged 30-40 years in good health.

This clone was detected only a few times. The CDR3 here is CASSSSGSNTGELFF. As DNA, the CDR3 is TGTGCCAGCAGTTCTAGCGGGAGCAACACCGGGGAGCTGTTTTTT. This chain uses TRBV5-5 with TRBJ2-2; TRBD2 aligns across 10 bases. J gave up 2 bases and V 5 bases, and 3 bases lay outside the gene matches. Looked up from germline, CDR1 is SGHKS and CDR2 is YYEKEE (reference sequence). The CDR3 is 15 amino acids.

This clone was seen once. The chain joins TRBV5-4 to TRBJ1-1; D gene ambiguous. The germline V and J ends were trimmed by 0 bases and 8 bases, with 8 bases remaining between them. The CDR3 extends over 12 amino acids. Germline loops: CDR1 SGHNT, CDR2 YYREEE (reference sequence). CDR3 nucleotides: TGTGCCAGCAGCTTGGGGTGGAACGAAGCTTTCTTT. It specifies CASSLGWNEAFF.

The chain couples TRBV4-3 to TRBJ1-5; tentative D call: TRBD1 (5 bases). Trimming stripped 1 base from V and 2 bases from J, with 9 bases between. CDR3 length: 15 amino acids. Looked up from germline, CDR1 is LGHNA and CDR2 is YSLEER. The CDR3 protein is CASSQVLGGNQPQHF. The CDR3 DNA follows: TGCGCCAGCAGCCAAGTTCTAGGGGGCAATCAGCCCCAGCATTTT.

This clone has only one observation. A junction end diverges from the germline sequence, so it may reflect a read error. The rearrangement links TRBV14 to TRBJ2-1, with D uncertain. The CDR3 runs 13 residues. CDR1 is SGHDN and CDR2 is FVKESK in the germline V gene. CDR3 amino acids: CASRQGNYNEQFF. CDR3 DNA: TGTGCCAGCCGCCAAGGCAACTACAATGAGCAGTTCTTC.

The chain's CDR3 is CASSEGLAGEANEQFF. The CDR3 DNA reads TGTGCCAGCAGTGAAGGACTAGCGGGAGAGGCAAATGAGCAGTTCTTC. J is TRBJ2-1 and V is TRBV2; 12 bases are a match to TRBD2. Germline-derived CDR1 and CDR2 are SNHLY and FYNNEI. This CDR3 spans 16 amino acids. Unmatched junction bases numbered 5, after V lost 1 base and J lost 7 bases.

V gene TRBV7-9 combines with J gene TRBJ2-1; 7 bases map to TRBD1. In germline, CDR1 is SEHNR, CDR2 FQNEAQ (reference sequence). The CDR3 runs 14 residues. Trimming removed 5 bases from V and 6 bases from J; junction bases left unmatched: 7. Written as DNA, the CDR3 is TGTGCCAGCAGCCCCGCTGCAGGGGGCAATGAGCAGTTCTTC. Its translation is CASSPAAGGNEQFF.

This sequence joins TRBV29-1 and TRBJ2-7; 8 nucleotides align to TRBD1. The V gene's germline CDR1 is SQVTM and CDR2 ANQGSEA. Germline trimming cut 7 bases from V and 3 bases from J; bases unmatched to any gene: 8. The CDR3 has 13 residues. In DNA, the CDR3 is TGCAGCGGGTTAGGACAGGGCAACTACGAGCAGTACTTC. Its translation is CSGLGQGNYEQYF.

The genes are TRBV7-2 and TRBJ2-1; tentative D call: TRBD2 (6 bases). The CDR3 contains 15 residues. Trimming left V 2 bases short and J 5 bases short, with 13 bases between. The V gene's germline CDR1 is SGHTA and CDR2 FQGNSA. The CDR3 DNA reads TGTGCCAGCAGCTTAAGGCTAGCGCCCAACAATGAGCAGTTCTTC. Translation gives CASSLRLAPNNEQFF. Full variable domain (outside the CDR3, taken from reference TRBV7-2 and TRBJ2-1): GAGVSQSPSNKVTEKGKDVELRCDPISGHTALYWYRQSLGQGLEFLIYFQGNSAPDKSGLPSDRFSAERTGGSVSTLTIQRTQQEDSAVYLCASSLRLAPNNEQFFGPGTRLTVL.

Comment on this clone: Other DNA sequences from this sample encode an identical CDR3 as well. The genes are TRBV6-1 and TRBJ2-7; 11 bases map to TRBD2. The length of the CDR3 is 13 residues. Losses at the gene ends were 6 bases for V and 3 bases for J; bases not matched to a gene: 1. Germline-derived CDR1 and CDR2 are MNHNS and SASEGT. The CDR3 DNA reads TGTGCCAGCAGAACTAGCGGGAGCTACGAGCAGTACTTC. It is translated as CASRTSGSYEQYF.

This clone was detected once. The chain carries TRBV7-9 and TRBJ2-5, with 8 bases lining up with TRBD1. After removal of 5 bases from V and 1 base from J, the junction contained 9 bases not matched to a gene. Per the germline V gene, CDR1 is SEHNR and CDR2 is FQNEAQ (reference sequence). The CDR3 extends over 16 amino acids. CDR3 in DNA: TGTGCCAGCAGCCCCCTCCGGGACAGGACCCAAGAGACCCAGTACTTC. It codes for CASSPLRDRTQETQYF.